Reported below is one T cell receptor (beta chain). The antigen is not known. Sequencing used immunoSEQ multiplex PCR; TCRdb keeps in-frame clones, though not all of them. The sample shows about 51,000 clones, approximately 95% of them seen only once. These data belong to a study of graft-versus-host responses after intestinal transplantation. Overall study: Recipients obtained multivisceral, liver-intestinal, or isolated intestinal transplants. Induction with anti-thymocyte globulin, then tacrolimus and steroids for 2 to 3 years, was given to all recipients.

The V end was cut by 10 bases, the J end by 3 bases, with 12 bases between. The CDR3 contains 12 residues. Germline CDR1 and CDR2: LNHDA and SQIVND (reference sequence). This receptor was identified in a human donor who was the organ donor for an intestinal transplant. The chain couples TRBV19 to TRBJ1-1; TRBD1 might be the D (6 bases). This sample comprised unstimulated CD8+ T cells sorted from spleen or lymph node cells, obtained before transplant. DNA of the CDR3: TGTGCCACCGGCAGGGGTTACACTGAAGCTTTCTTT. Its protein product is CATGRGYTEAFF.